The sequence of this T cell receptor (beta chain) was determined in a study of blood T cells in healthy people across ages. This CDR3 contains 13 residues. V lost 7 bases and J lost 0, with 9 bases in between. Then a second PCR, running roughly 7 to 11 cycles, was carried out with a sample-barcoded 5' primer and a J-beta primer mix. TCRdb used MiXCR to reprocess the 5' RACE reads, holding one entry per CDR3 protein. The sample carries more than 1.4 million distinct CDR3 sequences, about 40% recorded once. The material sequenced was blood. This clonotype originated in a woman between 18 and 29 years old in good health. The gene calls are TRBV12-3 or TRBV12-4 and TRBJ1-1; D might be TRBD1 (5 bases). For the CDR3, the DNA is TGTGCCAGCACCTGGGGGATGAACACTGAAGCTTTCTTT. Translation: CASTWGMNTEAFF.